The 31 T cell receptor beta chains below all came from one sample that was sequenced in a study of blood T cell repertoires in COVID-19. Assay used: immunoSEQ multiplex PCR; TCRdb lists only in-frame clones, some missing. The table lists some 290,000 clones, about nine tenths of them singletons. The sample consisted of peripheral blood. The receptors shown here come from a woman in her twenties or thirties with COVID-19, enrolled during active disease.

The CDR3 DNA follows: TGTGCCAGCAGCCAGTCGAGCTTCGAAGCTTTCTTT. Protein product: CASSQSSFEAFF. The chain combines TRBV3-1 (or the pseudogene TRBV3-2) with TRBJ1-1; D gene unclear. Germline lookup yields CDR1 LGHDT and CDR2 YNNKEL (reference sequence). This CDR3 has 12 amino acids. With 3 bases removed from V and 8 bases from J, the gap between germline ends came to 10 bases.

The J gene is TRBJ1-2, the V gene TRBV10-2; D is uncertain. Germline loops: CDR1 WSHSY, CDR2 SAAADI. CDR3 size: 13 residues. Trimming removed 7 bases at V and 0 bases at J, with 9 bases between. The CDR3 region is CASMAVANYGYTF. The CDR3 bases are TGCGCCAGCATGGCAGTCGCTAACTATGGCTACACCTTC.

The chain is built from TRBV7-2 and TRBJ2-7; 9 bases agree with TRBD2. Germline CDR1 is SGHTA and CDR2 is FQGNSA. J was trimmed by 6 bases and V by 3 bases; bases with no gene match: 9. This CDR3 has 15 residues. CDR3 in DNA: TGTGCCAGCAGCTTCCCGGCGGGAGGGCCCGCCGAGCAGTACTTC. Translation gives CASSFPAGGPAEQYF.

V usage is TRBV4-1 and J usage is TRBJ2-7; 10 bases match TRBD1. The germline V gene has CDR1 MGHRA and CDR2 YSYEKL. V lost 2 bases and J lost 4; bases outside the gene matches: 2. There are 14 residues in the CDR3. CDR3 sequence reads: CASSQPGQGYEQYF. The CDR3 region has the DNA TGCGCCAGCAGCCAACCGGGACAGGGGTACGAGCAGTACTTC.

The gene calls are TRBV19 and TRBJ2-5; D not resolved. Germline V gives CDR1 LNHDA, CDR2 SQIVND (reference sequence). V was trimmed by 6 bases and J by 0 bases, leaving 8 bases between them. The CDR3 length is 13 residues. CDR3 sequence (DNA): TGTGCCAGTAGCCCGACTGACCAAGAGACCCAGTACTTC. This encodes CASSPTDQETQYF.

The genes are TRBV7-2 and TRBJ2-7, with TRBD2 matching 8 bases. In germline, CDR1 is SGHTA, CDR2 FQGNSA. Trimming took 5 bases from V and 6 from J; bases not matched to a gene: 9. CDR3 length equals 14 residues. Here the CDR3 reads CASSPASGSPEQYF. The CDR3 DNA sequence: TGTGCCAGCAGCCCGGCCAGCGGGAGCCCCGAGCAGTACTTC.

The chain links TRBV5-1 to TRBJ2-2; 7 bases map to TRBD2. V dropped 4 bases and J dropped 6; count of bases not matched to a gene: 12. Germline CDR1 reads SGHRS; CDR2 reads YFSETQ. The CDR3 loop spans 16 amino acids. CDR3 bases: TGCGCCAGCAGCCCAAATGCCGGGACTACCCCCGGGGAGCTGTTTTTT. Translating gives CASSPNAGTTPGELFF.

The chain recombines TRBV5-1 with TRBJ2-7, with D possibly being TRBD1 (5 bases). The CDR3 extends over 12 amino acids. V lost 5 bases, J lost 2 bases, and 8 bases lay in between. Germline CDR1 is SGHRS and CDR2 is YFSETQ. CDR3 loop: CASRDNPYEQYF. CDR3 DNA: TGCGCCAGCAGGGACAATCCCTACGAGCAGTACTTC.

CDR3 nucleotide sequence: TGTGCCAGCAGCCGTGCGAGCGGGGGCACAGATACGCAGTATTTT. Encoded protein: CASSRASGGTDTQYF. J is TRBJ2-3 and V is TRBV7-8, with 7 nucleotides matching TRBD2. This CDR3 is 15 amino acids long. Germline trimming cut 5 bases from V and 1 base from J; bases unmatched to any gene: 6. Germline values: CDR1 SGHVS, CDR2 FQNEAQ.

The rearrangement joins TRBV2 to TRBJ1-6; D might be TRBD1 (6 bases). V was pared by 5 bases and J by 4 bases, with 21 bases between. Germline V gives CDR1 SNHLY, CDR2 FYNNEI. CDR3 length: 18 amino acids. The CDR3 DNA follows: TGTGCCAGCAGTCCTACGTACAGGGATAGCAGTTATAATTCACCCCTCCACTTT. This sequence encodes CASSPTYRDSSYNSPLHF.

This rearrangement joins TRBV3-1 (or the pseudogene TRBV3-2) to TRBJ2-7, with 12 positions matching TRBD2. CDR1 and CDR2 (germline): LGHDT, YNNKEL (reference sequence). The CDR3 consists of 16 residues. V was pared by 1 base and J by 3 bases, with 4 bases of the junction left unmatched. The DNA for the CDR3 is TGTGCCAGCAGCCAAGGGTCGGGACTAGCGGGCTACGAGCAGTACTTC. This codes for CASSQGSGLAGYEQYF.

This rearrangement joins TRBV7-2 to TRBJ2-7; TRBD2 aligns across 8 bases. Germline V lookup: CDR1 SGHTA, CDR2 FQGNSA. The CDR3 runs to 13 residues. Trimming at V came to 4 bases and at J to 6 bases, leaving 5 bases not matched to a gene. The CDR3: CASSSGLAGEQYF. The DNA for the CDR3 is TGTGCCAGCAGCTCTGGACTAGCTGGCGAGCAGTACTTC.

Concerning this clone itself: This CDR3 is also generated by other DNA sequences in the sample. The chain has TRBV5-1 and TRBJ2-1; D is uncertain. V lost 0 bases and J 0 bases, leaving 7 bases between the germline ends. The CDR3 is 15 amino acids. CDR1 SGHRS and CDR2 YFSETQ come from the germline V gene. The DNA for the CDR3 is TGCGCCAGCAGCTTGGGCGGTTCCTCCTACAATGAGCAGTTCTTC. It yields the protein CASSLGGSSYNEQFF.

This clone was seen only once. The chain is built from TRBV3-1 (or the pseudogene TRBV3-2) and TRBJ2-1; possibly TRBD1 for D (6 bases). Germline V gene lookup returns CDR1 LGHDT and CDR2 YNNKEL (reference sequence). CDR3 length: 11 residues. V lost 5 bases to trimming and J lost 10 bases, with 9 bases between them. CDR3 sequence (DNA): TGTGCCAGCAGCAACCAGGGGGAGCAGTTCTTC. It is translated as CASSNQGEQFF.

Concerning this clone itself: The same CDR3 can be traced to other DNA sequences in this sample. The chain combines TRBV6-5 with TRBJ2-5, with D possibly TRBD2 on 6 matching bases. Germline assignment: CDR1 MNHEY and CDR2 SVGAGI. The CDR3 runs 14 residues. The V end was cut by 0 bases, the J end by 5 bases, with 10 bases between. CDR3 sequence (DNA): TGTGCCAGCAGTTACTCCGGACGGGGGGAGACCCAGTACTTC. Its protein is CASSYSGRGETQYF.

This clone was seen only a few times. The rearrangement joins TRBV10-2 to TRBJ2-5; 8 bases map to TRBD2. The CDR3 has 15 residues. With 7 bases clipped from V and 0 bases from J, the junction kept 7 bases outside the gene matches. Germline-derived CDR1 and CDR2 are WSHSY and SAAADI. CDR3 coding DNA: TGCGCCAGCAAAGAACTTAGCGGGGACCAAGAGACCCAGTACTTC. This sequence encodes CASKELSGDQETQYF.

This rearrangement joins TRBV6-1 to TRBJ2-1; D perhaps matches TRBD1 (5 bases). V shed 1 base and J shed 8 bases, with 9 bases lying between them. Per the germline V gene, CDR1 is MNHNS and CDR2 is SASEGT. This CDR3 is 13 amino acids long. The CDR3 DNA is TGTGCCAGCAGTGAAGTGACAGCCGATGAGCAGTTCTTC. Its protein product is CASSEVTADEQFF.

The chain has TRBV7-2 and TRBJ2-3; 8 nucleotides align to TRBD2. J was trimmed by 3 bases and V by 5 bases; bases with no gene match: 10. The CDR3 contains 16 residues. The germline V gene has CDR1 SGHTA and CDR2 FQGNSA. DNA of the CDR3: TGTGCCAGCAGCGCCTCCTTAACTAGCGGTACAGATACGCAGTATTTT. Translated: CASSASLTSGTDTQYF.

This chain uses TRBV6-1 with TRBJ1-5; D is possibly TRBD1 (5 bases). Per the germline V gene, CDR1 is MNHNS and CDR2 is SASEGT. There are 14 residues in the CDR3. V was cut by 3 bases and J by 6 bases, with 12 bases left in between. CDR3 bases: TGTGCCAGCAGTGATGGGGCAGGGATTCAGCCCCAGCATTTT. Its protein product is CASSDGAGIQPQHF.

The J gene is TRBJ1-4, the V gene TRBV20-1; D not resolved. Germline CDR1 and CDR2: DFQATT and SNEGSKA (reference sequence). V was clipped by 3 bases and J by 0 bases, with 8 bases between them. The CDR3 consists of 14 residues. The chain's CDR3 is CSASEASTNEKLFF. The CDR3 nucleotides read TGCAGTGCTAGTGAGGCATCAACTAATGAAAAACTGTTTTTT.

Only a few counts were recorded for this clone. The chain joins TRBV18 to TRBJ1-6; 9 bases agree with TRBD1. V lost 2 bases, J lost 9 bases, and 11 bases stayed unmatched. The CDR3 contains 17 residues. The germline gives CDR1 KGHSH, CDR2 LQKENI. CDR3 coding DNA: TGTGCCAGCTCACCAACGTCGGACAGGGGAGGACGTTCACCCCTCCACTTT. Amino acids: CASSPTSDRGGRSPLHF.

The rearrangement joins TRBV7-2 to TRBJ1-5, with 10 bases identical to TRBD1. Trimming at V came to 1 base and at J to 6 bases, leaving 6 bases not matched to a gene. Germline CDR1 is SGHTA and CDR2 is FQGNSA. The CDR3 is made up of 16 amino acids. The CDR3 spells CASSLGPGTGAQPQHF. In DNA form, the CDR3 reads TGTGCCAGCAGCTTAGGCCCCGGGACAGGGGCTCAGCCCCAGCATTTT.

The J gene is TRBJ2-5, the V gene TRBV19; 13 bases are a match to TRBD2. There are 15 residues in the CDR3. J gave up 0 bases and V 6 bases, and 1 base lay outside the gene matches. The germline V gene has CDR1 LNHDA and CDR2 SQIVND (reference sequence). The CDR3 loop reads CASSGTSGDQETQYF. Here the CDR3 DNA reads TGTGCCAGTAGCGGGACTAGCGGGGACCAAGAGACCCAGTACTTC.

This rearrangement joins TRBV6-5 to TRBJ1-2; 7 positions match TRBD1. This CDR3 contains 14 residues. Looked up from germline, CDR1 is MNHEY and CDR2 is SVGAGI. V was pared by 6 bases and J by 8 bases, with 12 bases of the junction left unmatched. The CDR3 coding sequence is TGTGCCAGCAGACACCCAGACAGGGAGCAAGGCTACACCTTC. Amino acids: CASRHPDREQGYTF.

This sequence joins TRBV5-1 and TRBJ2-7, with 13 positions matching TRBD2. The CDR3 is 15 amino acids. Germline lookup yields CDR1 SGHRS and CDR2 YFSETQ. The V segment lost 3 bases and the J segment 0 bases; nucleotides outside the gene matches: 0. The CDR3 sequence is CASSWTSGSSYEQYF. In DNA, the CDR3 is TGCGCCAGCAGCTGGACTAGCGGGAGCTCCTACGAGCAGTACTTC. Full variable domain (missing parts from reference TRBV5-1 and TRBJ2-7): KAGVTQTPRYLIKTRGQQVTLSCSPISGHRSVSWYQQTPGQGLQFLFEYFSETQRNKGNFPGRFSGRQFSNSRSEMNVSTLELGDSALYLCASSWTSGSSYEQYFGPGTRLTVT.

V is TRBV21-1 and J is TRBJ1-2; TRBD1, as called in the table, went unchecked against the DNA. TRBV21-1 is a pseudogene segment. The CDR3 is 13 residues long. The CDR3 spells CASKDRENYGYTF. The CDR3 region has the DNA TGTGCCAGTAAGGACAGGGAAAACTATGGCTACACCTTC.

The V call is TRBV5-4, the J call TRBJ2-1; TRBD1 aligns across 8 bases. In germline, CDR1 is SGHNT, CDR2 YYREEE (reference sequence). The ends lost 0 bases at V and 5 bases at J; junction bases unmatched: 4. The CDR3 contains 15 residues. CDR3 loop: CASSLGGQEHNEQFF. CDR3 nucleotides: TGTGCCAGCAGCTTGGGGGGACAGGAACACAATGAGCAGTTCTTC.

The CDR3: CASSYSPDSLHF. The CDR3 DNA is TGTGCCAGCAGTTATTCACCCGACTCCCTCCACTTT. The chain recombines TRBV6-6 with TRBJ1-6; D not certain. Per the germline V gene, CDR1 is MNHNY and CDR2 is SVGAGI (reference sequence). CDR3 length: 12 amino acids. The V end lost 3 bases, the J end lost 14 bases, and 11 bases lay between the germline ends.

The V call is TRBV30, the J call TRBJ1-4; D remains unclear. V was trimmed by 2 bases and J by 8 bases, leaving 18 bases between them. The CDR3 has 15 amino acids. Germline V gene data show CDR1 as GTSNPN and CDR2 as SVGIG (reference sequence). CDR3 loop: CAWSLPGRRKEKLFF. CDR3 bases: TGTGCCTGGAGTCTTCCCGGGAGAAGGAAGGAAAAACTGTTTTTT.

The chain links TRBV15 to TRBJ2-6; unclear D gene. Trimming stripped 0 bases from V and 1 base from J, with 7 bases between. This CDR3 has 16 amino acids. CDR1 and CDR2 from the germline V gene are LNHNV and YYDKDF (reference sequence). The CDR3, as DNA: TGTGCCACCAGCAGAGATCCCTTGTCTGGGGCCAACGTCCTGACTTTC. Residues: CATSRDPLSGANVLTF.

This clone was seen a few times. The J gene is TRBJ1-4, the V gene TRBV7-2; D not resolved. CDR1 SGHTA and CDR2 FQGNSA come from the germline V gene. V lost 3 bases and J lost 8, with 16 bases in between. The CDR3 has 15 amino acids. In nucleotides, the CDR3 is TGTGCCAGCAGCTTGAATTTTTTGCGAGGAGAAAAACTGTTTTTT. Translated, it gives CASSLNFLRGEKLFF.